This T cell receptor (beta chain) was sequenced during a study of cytomegalovirus exposure and HLA in healthy donors. Across the study: The use of the same platform for the 110 or so validation repertoires and the roughly 630 first-cohort repertoires was reported by a later analysis. Study results and limitations: Using the classifier, cytomegalovirus status was reportedly diagnosed with high specificity and sensitivity. Subsequent analysis showed first-cohort TCR clusters tending to co-occur in 120 validation repertoires.

Points on this clone: Its antigen is still unknown.

Sequencing was performed with immunoSEQ multiplex PCR; in TCRdb, only in-frame clones are kept and a portion is missing. There are about 160,000 clones in the sample; approximately 87% occur only once, and about 6% lies in the top ten. Among the approximately 110 subjects of the validation cohort, separate from the 666-subject first cohort, were the donors. The TCR sequence derives from a woman under 40 in good health and CMV-seronegative. The sequenced sample was PBMCs.

The CDR3 sequence is CAWSVTRQQGYTF. Written as DNA, the CDR3 is TGTGCCTGGAGTGTAACACGCCAACAAGGCTACACCTTC. The chain recombines TRBV30 with TRBJ1-2; D gene uncertain. V lost 0 bases and J lost 8, with 13 bases in between. This CDR3 region has 13 residues. Germline assignment: CDR1 GTSNPN and CDR2 SVGIG (reference sequence). Looking up the rest from reference TRBV30 and TRBJ1-2 gives the full variable domain: SQTIHQWPATLVQPVGSPLSLECTVEGTSNPNLYWYRQAAGRGLQLLFYSVGIGQISSEVPQNLSASRPQDRQFILSSKKLLLSDSGFYLCAWSVTRQQGYTFGSGTRLTVV.